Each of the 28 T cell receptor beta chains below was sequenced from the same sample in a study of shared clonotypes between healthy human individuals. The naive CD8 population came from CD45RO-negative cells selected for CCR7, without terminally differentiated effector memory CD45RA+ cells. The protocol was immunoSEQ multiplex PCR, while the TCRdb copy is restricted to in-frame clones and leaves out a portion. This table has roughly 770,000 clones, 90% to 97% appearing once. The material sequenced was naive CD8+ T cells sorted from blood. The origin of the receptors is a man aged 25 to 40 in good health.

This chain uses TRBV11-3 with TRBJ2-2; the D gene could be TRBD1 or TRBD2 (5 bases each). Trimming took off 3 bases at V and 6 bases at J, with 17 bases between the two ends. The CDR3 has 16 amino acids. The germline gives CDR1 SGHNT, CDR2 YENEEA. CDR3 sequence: CASSLGDGVVAGELFF. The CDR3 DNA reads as TGTGCCAGCAGCTTGGGGGATGGGGTCGTGGCCGGGGAGCTGTTTTTT.

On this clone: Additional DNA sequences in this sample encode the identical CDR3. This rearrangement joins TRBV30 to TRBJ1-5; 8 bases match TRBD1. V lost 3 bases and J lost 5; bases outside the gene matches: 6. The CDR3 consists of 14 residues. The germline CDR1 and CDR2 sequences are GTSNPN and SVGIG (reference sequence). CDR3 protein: CAWSPGQGDQPQHF. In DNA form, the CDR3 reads TGTGCCTGGAGCCCAGGACAGGGAGATCAGCCCCAGCATTTT. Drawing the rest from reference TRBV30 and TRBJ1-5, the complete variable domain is SQTIHQWPATLVQPVGSPLSLECTVEGTSNPNLYWYRQAAGRGLQLLFYSVGIGQISSEVPQNLSASRPQDRQFILSSKKLLLSDSGFYLCAWSPGQGDQPQHFGDGTRLSIL.

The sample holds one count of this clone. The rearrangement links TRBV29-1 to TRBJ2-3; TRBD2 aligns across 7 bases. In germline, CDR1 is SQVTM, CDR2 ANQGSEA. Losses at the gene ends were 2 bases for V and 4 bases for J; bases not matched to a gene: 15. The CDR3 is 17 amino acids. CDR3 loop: CSVEWRSGIRRADTQYF. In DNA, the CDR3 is TGCAGCGTTGAATGGCGGAGCGGGATAAGGCGCGCAGATACGCAGTATTTT.

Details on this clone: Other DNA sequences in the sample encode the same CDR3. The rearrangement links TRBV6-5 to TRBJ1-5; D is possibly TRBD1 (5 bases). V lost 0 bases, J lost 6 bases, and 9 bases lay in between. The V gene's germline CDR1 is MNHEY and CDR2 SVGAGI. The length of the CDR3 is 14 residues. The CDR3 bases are TGTGCCAGCAGTTACTCCCAGGGCGGTCAGCCCCAGCATTTT. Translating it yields CASSYSQGGQPQHF.

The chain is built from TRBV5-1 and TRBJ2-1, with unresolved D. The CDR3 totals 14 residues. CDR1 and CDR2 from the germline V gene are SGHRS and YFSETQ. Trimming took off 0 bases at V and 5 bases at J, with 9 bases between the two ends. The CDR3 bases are TGCGCCAGCAGCTTGGACAGACTCGACAATGAGCAGTTCTTC. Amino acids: CASSLDRLDNEQFF.

This chain's CDR3 is CASSPKQGLGQETQYF. CDR3 nucleotides: TGTGCCAGCAGCCCTAAACAGGGTTTGGGCCAAGAGACCCAGTACTTC. The genes are TRBV7-9 and TRBJ2-5; a possible D gene is TRBD1 (6 bases). This CDR3 is 16 amino acids long. Germline CDR1 is SEHNR and CDR2 is FQNEAQ (reference sequence). With 5 bases removed from V and 1 base from J, the gap between germline ends came to 17 bases.

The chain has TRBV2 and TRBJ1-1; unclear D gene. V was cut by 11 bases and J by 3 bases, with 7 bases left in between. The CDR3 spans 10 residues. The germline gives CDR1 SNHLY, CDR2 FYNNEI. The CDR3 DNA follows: TGTGCCTCACTCTACACTGAAGCTTTCTTT. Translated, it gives CASLYTEAFF.

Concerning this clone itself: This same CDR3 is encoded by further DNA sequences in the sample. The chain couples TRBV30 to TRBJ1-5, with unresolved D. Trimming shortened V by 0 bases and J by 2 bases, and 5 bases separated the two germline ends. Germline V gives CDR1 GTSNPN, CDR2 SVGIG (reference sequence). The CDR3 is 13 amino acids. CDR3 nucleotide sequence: TGTGCCTGGAGTGTACAAGGCAATCAGCCCCAGCATTTT. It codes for CAWSVQGNQPQHF.

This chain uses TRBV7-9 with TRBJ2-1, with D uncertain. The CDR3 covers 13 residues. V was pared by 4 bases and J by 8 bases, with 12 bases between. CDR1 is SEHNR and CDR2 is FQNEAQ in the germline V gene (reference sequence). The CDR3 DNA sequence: TGTGCCAGCAGCTCGAAGGAGAGTGATGAGCAGTTCTTC. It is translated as CASSSKESDEQFF.

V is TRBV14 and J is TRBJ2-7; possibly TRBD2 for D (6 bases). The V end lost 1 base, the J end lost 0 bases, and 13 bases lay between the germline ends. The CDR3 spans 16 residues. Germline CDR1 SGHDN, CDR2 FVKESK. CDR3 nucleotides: TGTGCCAGCAGCCAAGCTCGCGGGGCCAGCTCCTACGAGCAGTACTTC. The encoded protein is CASSQARGASSYEQYF.

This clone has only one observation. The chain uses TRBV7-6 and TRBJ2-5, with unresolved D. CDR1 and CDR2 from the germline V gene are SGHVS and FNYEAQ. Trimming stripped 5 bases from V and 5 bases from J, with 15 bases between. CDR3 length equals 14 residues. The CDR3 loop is CASSEVVGWETQYF. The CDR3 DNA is TGTGCCAGCAGCGAAGTAGTGGGTTGGGAGACCCAGTACTTC.

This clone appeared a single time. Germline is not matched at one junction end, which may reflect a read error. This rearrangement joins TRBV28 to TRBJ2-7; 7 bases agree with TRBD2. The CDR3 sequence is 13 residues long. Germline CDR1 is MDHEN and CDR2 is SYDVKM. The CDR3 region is CASRPIGLVEEFF. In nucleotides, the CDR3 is TGTGCCAGCAGACCCATAGGACTAGTAGAAGAATTTTTC.

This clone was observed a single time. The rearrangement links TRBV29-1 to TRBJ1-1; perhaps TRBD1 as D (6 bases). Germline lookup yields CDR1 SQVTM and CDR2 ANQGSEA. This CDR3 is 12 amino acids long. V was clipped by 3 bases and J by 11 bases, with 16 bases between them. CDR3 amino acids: CSVDEGGPKAFF. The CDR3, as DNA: TGCAGCGTTGATGAGGGGGGGCCTAAGGCTTTCTTT.

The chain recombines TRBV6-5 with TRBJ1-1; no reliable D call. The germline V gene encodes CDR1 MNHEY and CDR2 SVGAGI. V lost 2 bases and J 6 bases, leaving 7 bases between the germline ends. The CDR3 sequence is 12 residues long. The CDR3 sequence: CASSYAGAEAFF. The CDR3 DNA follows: TGTGCCAGCAGTTACGCGGGCGCTGAAGCTTTCTTT.

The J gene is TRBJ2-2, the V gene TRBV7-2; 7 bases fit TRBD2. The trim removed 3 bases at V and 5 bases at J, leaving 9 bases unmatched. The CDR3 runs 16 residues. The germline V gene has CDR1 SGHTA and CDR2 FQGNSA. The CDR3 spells CASSFYLAGGTGELFF. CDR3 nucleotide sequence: TGTGCCAGCAGCTTCTATTTAGCGGGCGGAACCGGGGAGCTGTTTTTT.

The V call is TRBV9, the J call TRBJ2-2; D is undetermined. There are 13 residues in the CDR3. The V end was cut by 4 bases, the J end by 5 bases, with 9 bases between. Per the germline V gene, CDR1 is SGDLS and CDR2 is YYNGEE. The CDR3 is CASSTTGTGELFF. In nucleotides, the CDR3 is TGTGCCAGCAGCACCACCGGGACCGGGGAGCTGTTTTTT.

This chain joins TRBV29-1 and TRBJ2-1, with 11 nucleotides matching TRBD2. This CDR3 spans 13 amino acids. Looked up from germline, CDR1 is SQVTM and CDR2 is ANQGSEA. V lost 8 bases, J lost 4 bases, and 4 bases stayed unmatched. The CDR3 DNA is TGCAGCTCTTCTAGCGGGGGGTACAATGAGCAGTTCTTC. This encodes CSSSSGGYNEQFF.

CDR3: CASSGGEAFGYTF. The CDR3 DNA sequence: TGTGCCAGCAGTGGGGGAGAGGCTTTTGGCTACACCTTC. The genes are TRBV2 and TRBJ1-2; D gene uncertain. The CDR3 runs 13 residues. CDR1 and CDR2 (germline): SNHLY, FYNNEI. Trimming took 4 bases from V and 7 from J, leaving 13 bases between them.

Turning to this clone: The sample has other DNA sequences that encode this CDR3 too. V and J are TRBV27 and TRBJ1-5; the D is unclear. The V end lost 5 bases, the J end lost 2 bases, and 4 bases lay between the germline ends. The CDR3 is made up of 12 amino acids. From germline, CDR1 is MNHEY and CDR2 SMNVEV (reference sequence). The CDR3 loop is CASSTGNQPQHF. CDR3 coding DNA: TGTGCCAGCAGTACCGGCAATCAGCCCCAGCATTTT.

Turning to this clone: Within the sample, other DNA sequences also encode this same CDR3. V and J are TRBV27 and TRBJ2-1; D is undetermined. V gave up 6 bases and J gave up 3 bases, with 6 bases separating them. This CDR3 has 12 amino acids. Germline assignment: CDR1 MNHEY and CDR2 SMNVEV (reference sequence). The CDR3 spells CASSPDYNEQFF. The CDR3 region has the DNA TGTGCCAGCAGCCCGGACTACAATGAGCAGTTCTTC.

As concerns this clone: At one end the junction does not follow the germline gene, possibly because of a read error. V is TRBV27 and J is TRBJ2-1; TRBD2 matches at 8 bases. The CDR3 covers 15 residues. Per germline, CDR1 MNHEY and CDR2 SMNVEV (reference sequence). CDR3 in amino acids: CASSVSPGLVNEQFF. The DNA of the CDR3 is TGTGCCAGCAGTGTATCGCCGGGACTAGTCAATGAGCAGTTCTTC.

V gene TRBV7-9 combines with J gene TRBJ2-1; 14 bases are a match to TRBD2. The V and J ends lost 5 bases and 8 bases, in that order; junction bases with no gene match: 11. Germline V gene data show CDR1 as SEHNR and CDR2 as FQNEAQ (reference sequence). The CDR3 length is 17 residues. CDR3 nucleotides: TGTGCCAGCAGCCACACCGGACTAGCGGGAGGTAGGGATGAGCAGTTCTTC. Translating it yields CASSHTGLAGGRDEQFF.

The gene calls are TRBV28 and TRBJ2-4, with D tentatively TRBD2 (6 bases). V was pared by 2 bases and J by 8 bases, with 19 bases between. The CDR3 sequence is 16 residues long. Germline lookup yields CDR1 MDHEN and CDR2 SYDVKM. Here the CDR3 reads CASSLNPGFGGDIQYF. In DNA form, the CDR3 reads TGTGCCAGCAGTTTAAACCCCGGCTTCGGCGGGGACATTCAGTACTTC.

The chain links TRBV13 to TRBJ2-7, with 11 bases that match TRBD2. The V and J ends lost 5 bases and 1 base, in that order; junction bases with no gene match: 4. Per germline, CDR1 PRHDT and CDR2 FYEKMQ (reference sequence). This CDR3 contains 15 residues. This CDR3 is CASSTSGSPSYEQYF. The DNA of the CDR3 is TGTGCCAGCAGCACTAGCGGGAGCCCGTCCTACGAGCAGTACTTC.

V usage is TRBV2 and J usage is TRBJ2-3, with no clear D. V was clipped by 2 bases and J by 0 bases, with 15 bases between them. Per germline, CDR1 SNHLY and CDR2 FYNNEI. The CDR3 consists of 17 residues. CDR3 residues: CASSENLSEQSTDTQYF. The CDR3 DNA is TGTGCCAGCAGTGAAAATCTCAGTGAACAGAGCACAGATACGCAGTATTTT.

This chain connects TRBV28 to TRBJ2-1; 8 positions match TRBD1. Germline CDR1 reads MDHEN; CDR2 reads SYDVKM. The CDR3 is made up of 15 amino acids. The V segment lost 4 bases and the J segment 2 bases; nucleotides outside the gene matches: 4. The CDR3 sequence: CASSSPGQAYNEQFF. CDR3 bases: TGTGCCAGCAGTTCTCCGGGACAGGCCTACAATGAGCAGTTCTTC.

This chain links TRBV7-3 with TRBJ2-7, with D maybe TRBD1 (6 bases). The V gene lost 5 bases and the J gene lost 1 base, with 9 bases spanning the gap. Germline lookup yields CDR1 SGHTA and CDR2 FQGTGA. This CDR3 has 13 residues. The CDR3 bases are TGTGCCAGCAGCCAAACAGGGTCCTACGAGCAGTACTTC. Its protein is CASSQTGSYEQYF.

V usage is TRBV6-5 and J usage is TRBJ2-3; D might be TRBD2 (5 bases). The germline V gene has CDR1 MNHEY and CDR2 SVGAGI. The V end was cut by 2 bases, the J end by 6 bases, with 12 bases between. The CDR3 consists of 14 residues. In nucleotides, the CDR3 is TGTGCCAGCAGTTACAACACGGGAATGGATACGCAGTATTTT. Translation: CASSYNTGMDTQYF.